The 18 T cell receptor beta chains below all came from one sample that was sequenced in a study of OX40 agonist ivuxolimab in advanced cancers. The data were produced by immunoSEQ multiplex PCR, yet TCRdb's version contains in-frame clones alone and is incomplete. The sample holds about 64,000 clones, about four fifths seen once. This sample comprised CD4+ or CD8+ T cells sorted from blood, obtained in a trial of the OX40 agonist ivuxolimab. The receptor source for this set is an adult with an advanced solid tumor such as melanoma, head and neck, liver or kidney cancer.

This clone was counted a single time. V gene TRBV19 combines with J gene TRBJ2-1, with D unclear. The CDR3 length is 14 residues. Germline CDR1 is LNHDA and CDR2 is SQIVND (reference sequence). Trimming removed 6 bases at V and 2 bases at J, with 11 bases between. The DNA for the CDR3 is TGTGCCAGTAGCTTTAGAACCGCCTACAATGAGCAGTTCTTC. Translation: CASSFRTAYNEQFF.

This clone was counted a few times. The rearrangement uses TRBV23-1 and TRBJ1-2; no clear D gene. TRBV23-1 is marked as an open reading frame, function uncertain. The CDR3 length is 14 residues. Between the trimmed V and J ends, which lost 2 bases and 4 bases, there was a span of 11 bases. The CDR3 here is CASSQIARPYGYTF. CDR3 bases: TGCGCCAGCAGTCAAATAGCCAGGCCCTATGGCTACACCTTC.

V usage is TRBV27 and J usage is TRBJ2-7; 7 bases map to TRBD2. Per germline, CDR1 MNHEY and CDR2 SMNVEV (reference sequence). Trimming cost V 2 bases and J 4 bases; bases outside gene matches: 8. The CDR3 covers 15 residues. The CDR3 DNA follows: TGTGCCAGCAGTTTAGAAGCTGGGGAGGGTTACGAGCAGTACTTC. Amino acids: CASSLEAGEGYEQYF.

The chain combines TRBV7-9 with TRBJ2-5; 7 bases are shared with TRBD1. This CDR3 is built from 13 residues. The V gene's germline CDR1 is SEHNR and CDR2 FQNEAQ (reference sequence). After removal of 5 bases from V and 3 bases from J, the junction contained 3 bases not matched to a gene. The CDR3 DNA follows: TGTGCCAGCAGCGGACAGGTGAAAGAGACCCAGTACTTC. This sequence encodes CASSGQVKETQYF.

This clone was seen once. The rearrangement uses TRBV6-5 and TRBJ1-5; unclear D gene. CDR1 is MNHEY, CDR2 SVGAGI, per germline. Trimming cost V 0 bases and J 4 bases, with 10 bases left between them. CDR3 length: 15 residues. The CDR3 spells CASSYSRGGNQPQHF. DNA for the CDR3: TGTGCCAGCAGTTACTCGCGGGGAGGGAATCAGCCCCAGCATTTT.

The chain uses TRBV6-6 and TRBJ1-5, with no clear D. The V gene lost 0 bases and the J gene lost 0 bases, with 9 bases spanning the gap. This CDR3 is built from 16 residues. The germline CDR1 and CDR2 sequences are MNHNY and SVGAGI (reference sequence). CDR3 sequence (DNA): TGTGCCAGCAGTTACTCGACTCAGTATAGCAATCAGCCCCAGCATTTT. It is translated as CASSYSTQYSNQPQHF.

This clone was seen a single time. The chain uses TRBV4-1 and TRBJ2-7; TRBD1 agrees at 9 bases. This CDR3 is built from 15 residues. Germline values: CDR1 MGHRA, CDR2 YSYEKL. Losses at the gene ends were 4 bases for V and 6 bases for J; bases not matched to a gene: 10. CDR3 in amino acids: CASSRGTGNFFEQYF. The CDR3 coding sequence is TGCGCCAGCAGCCGCGGGACAGGGAACTTTTTCGAGCAGTACTTC.

V gene TRBV4-3 combines with J gene TRBJ1-1; no firm D call. Germline loops: CDR1 LGHNA, CDR2 YSLEER. The CDR3 contains 15 residues. V lost 1 base and J 0 bases, leaving 9 bases between the germline ends. CDR3 sequence reads: CASSQGSGMNTEAFF. The CDR3 region has the DNA TGCGCCAGCAGCCAAGGGTCAGGCATGAACACTGAAGCTTTCTTT.

This clone was detected once. V and J are TRBV25-1 and TRBJ2-7; 9 nucleotides align to TRBD2. This CDR3 region has 15 residues. Germline values: CDR1 MGHDK, CDR2 SYGVNS. The trim removed 4 bases at V and 5 bases at J, leaving 9 bases unmatched. CDR3 bases: TGTGCCAGCAGTGTAGGGGCGGGGGGGATTGACGAGCAGTACTTC. Its translation: CASSVGAGGIDEQYF.

This sequence joins TRBV5-4 and TRBJ2-5; D perhaps matches TRBD1 (6 bases). The J call may not be correct, given that the DNA end is closer to TRBJ2-7. Germline V gene data show CDR1 as SGHNT and CDR2 as YYREEE (reference sequence). The CDR3 consists of 14 residues. The CDR3 sequence: CASSPRDTSYEQYF. CDR3 DNA sequence: TGTGCCAGCAGCCCCCGGGACACCTCCTACGAGCAGTACTTC.

CDR3 in amino acids: CASSLAPASDRGGFGYGYTF. CDR3 sequence (DNA): TGTGCCAGCAGCTTAGCCCCAGCCTCAGACAGGGGAGGATTTGGCTATGGCTACACCTTC. The chain has TRBV7-2 and TRBJ1-2; 8 bases map to TRBD1. This CDR3 is built from 20 residues. Trimming cost V 0 bases and J 4 bases; bases outside gene matches: 19. CDR1 and CDR2 (germline): SGHTA, FQGNSA.

Here the CDR3 DNA reads TGCGCCAGCAGCCCAGGTCTGGGGGACACAGATACGCAGTATTTT. The encoded protein is CASSPGLGDTDTQYF. The genes are TRBV4-3 and TRBJ2-3; D may be TRBD1 or TRBD2 (5 bases each). The CDR3 contains 15 residues. Trimming left V 4 bases short and J 2 bases short, with 13 bases between. Germline values: CDR1 LGHNA, CDR2 YSLEER.

The chain has TRBV18 and TRBJ1-2; possibly TRBD1 for D (6 bases). This CDR3 region has 15 residues. Between the trimmed V and J ends, which lost 4 bases and 4 bases, there was a span of 16 bases. Germline V gene lookup returns CDR1 KGHSH and CDR2 LQKENI. CDR3 sequence reads: CASSQLRDNRYGYTF. The CDR3 DNA follows: TGTGCCAGCTCACAGCTCCGGGACAATCGCTATGGCTACACCTTC.

This clone was seen a single time. The CDR3 nucleotides read TGCGCCAGCAGCCAAAATGTACCGGGACAGGGGGCCTACGAGCAGTACTTC. Its translation is CASSQNVPGQGAYEQYF. This chain joins TRBV4-3 and TRBJ2-7, with 11 bases identical to TRBD1. This CDR3 spans 17 amino acids. V trimming: 2 bases; J trimming: 2 bases; junction bases outside the gene matches: 8. Germline V gives CDR1 LGHNA, CDR2 YSLEER.

The V gene is TRBV4-3, the J gene TRBJ2-7; TRBD1 might be the D (5 bases). The CDR3 is 15 amino acids. Trimming removed 1 base at V and 4 bases at J, with 14 bases between. CDR1 and CDR2 (germline): LGHNA, YSLEER. CDR3 sequence reads: CASSQGVYRFYEQYF. CDR3 DNA: TGCGCCAGCAGCCAAGGAGTCTACAGGTTTTACGAGCAGTACTTC.

V is TRBV6-5 and J is TRBJ1-1; D remains unclear. Germline CDR1 is MNHEY and CDR2 is SVGAGI. The CDR3 length is 13 residues. V was trimmed by 8 bases and J by 3 bases, leaving 13 bases between them. CDR3 nucleotides: TGTGCCAGCCGACTTGGAGGTGACACTGAAGCTTTCTTT. It encodes CASRLGGDTEAFF.

The chain couples TRBV5-1 to TRBJ2-3; TRBD2 matches 9 bases. This CDR3 is 17 amino acids long. Trimming cost V 5 bases and J 2 bases; bases outside gene matches: 12. Germline assignment: CDR1 SGHRS and CDR2 YFSETQ. CDR3 residues: CASRLGGGRALTDTQYF. The CDR3 region has the DNA TGCGCCAGCAGGTTAGGCGGCGGGAGGGCCCTCACAGATACGCAGTATTTT.

This clone was seen a few times. The chain couples TRBV9 to TRBJ1-5; tentatively, D is TRBD1 (5 bases). Looked up from germline, CDR1 is SGDLS and CDR2 is YYNGEE. V was cut by 4 bases and J by 7 bases, with 12 bases left in between. This CDR3 spans 13 amino acids. The CDR3 DNA reads as TGTGCCAGCAGCACGGGAGGGGACCAGCCCCAGCATTTT. Translation gives CASSTGGDQPQHF.